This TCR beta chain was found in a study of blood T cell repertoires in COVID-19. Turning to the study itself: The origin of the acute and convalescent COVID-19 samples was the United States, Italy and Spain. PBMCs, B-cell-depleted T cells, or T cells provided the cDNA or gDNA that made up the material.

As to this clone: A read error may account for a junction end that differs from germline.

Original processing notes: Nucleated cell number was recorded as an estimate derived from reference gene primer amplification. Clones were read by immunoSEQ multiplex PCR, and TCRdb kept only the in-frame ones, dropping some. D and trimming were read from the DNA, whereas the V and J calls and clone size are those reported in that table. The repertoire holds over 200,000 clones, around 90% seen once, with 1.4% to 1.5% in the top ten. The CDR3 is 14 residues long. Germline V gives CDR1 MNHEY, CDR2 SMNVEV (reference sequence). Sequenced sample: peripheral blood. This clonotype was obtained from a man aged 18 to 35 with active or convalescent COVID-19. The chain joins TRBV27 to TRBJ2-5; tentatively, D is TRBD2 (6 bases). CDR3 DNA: TGTGCCAGCAGGGGTCGGGGGAGGCAAGGGACCCAGTACTTC. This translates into CASRGRGRQGTQYF.